These 11 T cell receptor beta chains originate from one sample sequenced in a study of blood T cell repertoires in COVID-19. Libraries were prepared by immunoSEQ multiplex PCR; TCRdb keeps only in-frame clonotypes and omits some of them. The repertoire holds tens of thousands of clones, more than 75% seen once, with 10% in the top ten. Material: PBMCs or T cells enriched from blood (not recorded which). The receptor source for this set is a woman between 35 and 50 years old who had recovered from COVID-19.

V and J are TRBV12-3 or TRBV12-4 and TRBJ2-7; D gene uncertain. Trimming took off 8 bases at V and 3 bases at J, with 5 bases between the two ends. This CDR3 is 10 amino acids long. The CDR3 DNA is TGTGCCAGCGCGGTCTACGAGCAGTACTTC. Translating gives CASAVYEQYF.

This clone has only a few counts. The chain recombines TRBV10-2 with TRBJ2-1; D is unresolved. This CDR3 region has 11 residues. Germline lookup yields CDR1 WSHSY and CDR2 SAAADI. V was cut by 6 bases and J by 4 bases, with 4 bases left in between. The CDR3 sequence: CASSTYNEQFF. The CDR3 DNA sequence: TGCGCCAGCAGCACATACAATGAGCAGTTCTTC.

The chain combines TRBV5-5 with TRBJ1-1; maybe TRBD1 (6 bases). The V gene lost 4 bases and the J gene lost 6 bases, with 13 bases spanning the gap. The V gene's germline CDR1 is SGHKS and CDR2 YYEKEE (reference sequence). The length of the CDR3 is 13 residues. The CDR3 sequence is CASSGTTGSEAFF. CDR3 in DNA: TGTGCCAGCAGCGGAACGACAGGTTCTGAAGCTTTCTTT. The full variable domain, its missing parts supplied by reference TRBV5-5 and TRBJ1-1, is DAGVTQSPTHLIKTRGQQVTLRCSPISGHKSVSWYQQVLGQGPQFIFQYYEKEERGRGNFPDRFSARQFPNYSSELNVNALLLGDSALYLCASSGTTGSEAFFGQGTRLTVV.

The chain carries TRBV6-1 and TRBJ1-2; weak D call: TRBD1 (5 bases). The CDR3 runs 15 residues. V was pared by 2 bases and J by 4 bases, with 14 bases between. The V gene's germline CDR1 is MNHNS and CDR2 SASEGT. Written as DNA, the CDR3 is TGTGCCAGCAGTGAATCAGGGTCCTTTAGCTATGGCTACACCTTC. Its translation: CASSESGSFSYGYTF.

Comments on this clone: Other nucleotide sequences from this sample produce the same CDR3. The chain employs TRBV11-2 and TRBJ2-1; a weak D match, TRBD1 (6 bases). V gave up 0 bases and J gave up 6 bases, with 6 bases separating them. Germline CDR1 is SGHAT and CDR2 is FQNNGV. The CDR3 has 13 residues. The CDR3 DNA is TGTGCCAGCAGCTTAGACAGGGGCAATGAGCAGTTCTTC. It encodes CASSLDRGNEQFF.

This clone was seen once. The chain is built from TRBV6-5 and TRBJ2-7, with D possibly being TRBD2 (6 bases). Per the germline V gene, CDR1 is MNHEY and CDR2 is SVGAGI. There are 15 residues in the CDR3. V was trimmed by 0 bases and J by 0 bases, leaving 9 bases between them. CDR3 sequence reads: CASSYSRGSSYEQYF. The CDR3 region has the DNA TGTGCCAGCAGTTACTCGCGGGGAAGCTCCTACGAGCAGTACTTC.

The chain uses TRBV18 and TRBJ2-7; TRBD1 might be the D (6 bases). Germline assignment: CDR1 KGHSH and CDR2 LQKENI. The V and J ends lost 4 bases and 0 bases respectively, with 10 bases between them. This CDR3 is built from 14 residues. The CDR3, as DNA: TGTGCCAGCTCACTACGACAGGACTCCTACGAGCAGTACTTC. Translation: CASSLRQDSYEQYF.

This clone was counted a few times. This rearrangement joins TRBV5-4 to TRBJ2-3, with 11 bases lining up with TRBD2. This CDR3 is built from 17 residues. V shed 1 base and J 5 bases; nucleotides not matched to a gene: 9. Per the germline V gene, CDR1 is SGHNT and CDR2 is YYREEE (reference sequence). CDR3 loop: CASSLSRLAGGRDTQYF. CDR3 DNA: TGTGCCAGCAGCTTGTCACGGCTAGCGGGGGGTCGAGATACGCAGTATTTT.

The CDR3 sequence: CASSDRGPGEKLFF. In DNA form, the CDR3 reads TGTGCCAGCAGTGACAGGGGGCCGGGGGAAAAACTGTTTTTT. The J gene is TRBJ1-4, the V gene TRBV3-1 (or the pseudogene TRBV3-2); 10 positions match TRBD1. J gave up 8 bases and V 6 bases, and 6 bases lay outside the gene matches. Looked up from germline, CDR1 is LGHDT and CDR2 is YNNKEL (reference sequence). This CDR3 contains 14 residues.

This rearrangement joins TRBV5-1 to TRBJ2-7; D not resolved. This CDR3 region has 16 residues. V was clipped by 0 bases and J by 2 bases, with 15 bases between them. Germline V gives CDR1 SGHRS, CDR2 YFSETQ. In nucleotides, the CDR3 is TGCGCCAGCAGCTTGGCCATGTCAGGCCGCACCTACGAGCAGTACTTC. Translation: CASSLAMSGRTYEQYF. Together with reference TRBV5-1 and TRBJ2-7, the CDR3 gives the full variable domain: KAGVTQTPRYLIKTRGQQVTLSCSPISGHRSVSWYQQTPGQGLQFLFEYFSETQRNKGNFPGRFSGRQFSNSRSEMNVSTLELGDSALYLCASSLAMSGRTYEQYFGPGTRLTVT.

This rearrangement joins TRBV7-9 to TRBJ1-3; a weak D match, TRBD1 (5 bases). The V gene's germline CDR1 is SEHNR and CDR2 FQNEAQ (reference sequence). CDR3 size: 17 residues. V lost 0 bases and J lost 0, with 12 bases in between. The CDR3 DNA is TGTGCCAGCAGCTTAGCTGGGGCAGGCGGCTCTGGAAACACCATATATTTT. Translating it yields CASSLAGAGGSGNTIYF. Variable domain in full (rest from reference TRBV7-9 and TRBJ1-3): DTGVSQNPRHKITKRGQNVTFRCDPISEHNRLYWYRQTLGQGPEFLTYFQNEAQLEKSRLLSDRFSAERPKGSFSTLEIQRTEQGDSAMYLCASSLAGAGGSGNTIYFGEGSWLTVV.